This T cell receptor beta chain was captured in a study of patients and donors after allogeneic stem cell transplantation. Germline V lookup: CDR1 SEHNR, CDR2 FQNEAQ (reference sequence). The germline V and J ends were trimmed by 5 bases and 0 bases, with 11 bases remaining between them. The CDR3 extends over 14 amino acids. TCRdb re-derived calls from the RT-PCR reads in MiXCR, one entry per CDR3 protein. This sample has 190,000 or so distinct CDR3 sequences, with 40% to 45% found just once. The source is a human donor who was either an allogeneic HSCT recipient or a stem cell or donor lymphocyte infusion donor (not recorded which). It is not recorded whose cells these are; they may come from a transplant donor. The specimen sequenced was blood, either unsorted or a sorted T cell fraction (not recorded which). The chain carries TRBV7-9 and TRBJ2-7; no clear D. This CDR3 reads CASSPPVASYEQYF. The CDR3 nucleotides are TGTGCCAGCAGCCCCCCGGTGGCCTCCTACGAGCAGTACTTC.